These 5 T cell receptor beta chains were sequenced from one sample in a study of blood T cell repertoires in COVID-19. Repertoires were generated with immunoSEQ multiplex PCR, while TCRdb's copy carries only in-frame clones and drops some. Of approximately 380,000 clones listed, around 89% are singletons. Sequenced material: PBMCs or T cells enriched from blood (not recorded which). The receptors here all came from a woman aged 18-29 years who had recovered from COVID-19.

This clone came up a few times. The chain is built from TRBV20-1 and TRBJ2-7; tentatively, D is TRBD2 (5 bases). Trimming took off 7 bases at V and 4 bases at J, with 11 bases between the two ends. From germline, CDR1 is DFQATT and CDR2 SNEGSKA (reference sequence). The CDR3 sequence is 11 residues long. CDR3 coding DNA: TGCAGTGGGAGGTCGGATTACGAGCAGTACTTC. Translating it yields CSGRSDYEQYF.

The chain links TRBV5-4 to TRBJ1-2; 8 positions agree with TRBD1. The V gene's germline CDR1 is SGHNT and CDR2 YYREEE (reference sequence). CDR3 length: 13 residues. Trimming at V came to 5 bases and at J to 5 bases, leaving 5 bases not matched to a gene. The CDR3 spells CASRTQGEYGYTF. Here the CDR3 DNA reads TGTGCCAGCAGGACACAGGGGGAGTATGGCTACACCTTC. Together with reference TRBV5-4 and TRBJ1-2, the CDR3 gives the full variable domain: ETGVTQSPTHLIKTRGQQVTLRCSSQSGHNTVSWYQQALGQGPQFIFQYYREEENGRGNFPPRFSGLQFPNYSSELNVNALELDDSALYLCASRTQGEYGYTFGSGTRLTVV.

The CDR3 sequence is CASKGGGAKLSTAETQYF. The CDR3 region has the DNA TGTGCCAGCAAAGGCGGGGGGGCCAAACTGTCAACAGCAGAGACCCAGTACTTC. The gene calls are TRBV5-4 and TRBJ2-5; 9 bases map to TRBD2. Trimming at V came to 6 bases and at J to 4 bases, leaving 19 bases not matched to a gene. The CDR3 consists of 18 residues. CDR1 is SGHNT, CDR2 YYREEE, per germline (reference sequence).

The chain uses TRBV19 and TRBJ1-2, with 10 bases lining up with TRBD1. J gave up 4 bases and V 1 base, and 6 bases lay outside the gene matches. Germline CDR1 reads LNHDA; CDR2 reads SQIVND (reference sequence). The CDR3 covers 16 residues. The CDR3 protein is CASSIAGQGVSYGYTF. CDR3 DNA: TGTGCCAGTAGTATAGCAGGACAGGGGGTCTCCTATGGCTACACCTTC.

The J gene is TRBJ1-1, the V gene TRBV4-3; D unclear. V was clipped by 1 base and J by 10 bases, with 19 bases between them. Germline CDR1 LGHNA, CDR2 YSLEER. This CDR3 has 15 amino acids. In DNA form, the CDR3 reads TGCGCCAGCAGCCAAGTTGGGAGTTCGCGTGCTGTAGCTTTCTTT. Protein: CASSQVGSSRAVAFF.